What follows describes a single T cell receptor beta chain. Its target is not known. A second PCR of 7 to 11 cycles used a sample-barcoded 5' primer and a J-beta primer mix. Each CDR3 protein gets one entry after TCRdb re-called the 5' RACE reads with MiXCR. The sample holds 600,000 to 1,000,000 distinct CDR3 sequences, approximately 25% seen once. The sample belongs to a study of blood T cells in healthy people across ages. Investigators took around 11 milliliters of peripheral blood from every donor. Study outcomes and limitations: Naive T cell percentage strongly correlated with TCR beta diversity.

The data were also submitted as part of a second study, on T cells of mothers and their children. That source reports: At approximately 1.6 ug per 15 ul, all of the extracted RNA went into cDNA synthesis. Sequencing got over 9 million TCR beta CDR3 reads from each mother and several million from each child.

This clonotype was obtained from a boy aged 5 to 17 in good health. Sequenced sample: blood.

The CDR3 coding sequence is TGTGCCAGCAGCCAATCCTCCGGGACAGCAAACTACGAGCAGTACTTC. Residues: CASSQSSGTANYEQYF. The chain joins TRBV7-3 to TRBJ2-5; the match to TRBD1 covers 7 bases. The end of the DNA is better explained by TRBJ2-7, so the J call may be wrong. CDR1 and CDR2 from the germline V gene are SGHTA and FQGTGA. The CDR3 is made up of 16 amino acids.